The 7 T cell receptor beta chains listed next were all sequenced from one sample in a study of blood T cell repertoires in COVID-19. Sequencing was performed with immunoSEQ multiplex PCR; in TCRdb, only in-frame clones are kept and a portion is missing. The sample lists 400,000 or so clones, 88% occurring once. The sample comprised PBMCs or T cells enriched from blood (not recorded which). The receptor source for this set is a woman in her thirties or forties with acute COVID-19.

The genes are TRBV3-1 (or the pseudogene TRBV3-2) and TRBJ1-2, with 8 bases fitting TRBD1. The J segment lost 5 bases and the V segment lost 2 bases, leaving 10 bases of the junction unmatched. This CDR3 is built from 16 residues. The V gene's germline CDR1 is LGHDT and CDR2 YNNKEL (reference sequence). The CDR3 DNA sequence: TGTGCCAGCAGCCAAAAGAGTGACAGGGGACTTTATGGCTACACCTTC. It encodes CASSQKSDRGLYGYTF.

The V gene is TRBV28, the J gene TRBJ1-2; D call uncertain. The V end was cut by 5 bases, the J end by 3 bases, with 10 bases between. The CDR3 length is 13 residues. CDR1 and CDR2 from the germline V gene are MDHEN and SYDVKM. The CDR3 DNA reads as TGTGCCAGCAGTAGTCCAGGCTACTATGGCTACACCTTC. Protein: CASSSPGYYGYTF.

The V and J genes are TRBV6-5 and TRBJ1-6; D call uncertain. Between the trimmed V and J ends, which lost 10 bases and 9 bases, there was a span of 16 bases. From germline, CDR1 is MNHEY and CDR2 SVGAGI. CDR3 length equals 13 residues. CDR3 DNA: TGTGCCACCGGACCCTCGGGGAGTTCACCCCTCCACTTT. This translates into CATGPSGSSPLHF.

The rearrangement uses TRBV21-1 and TRBJ2-5; the table's TRBD2 call for D was not verified on the DNA. TRBV21-1 is flagged as a pseudogene. The CDR3 contains 15 residues. The CDR3 loop is CASITSGGGNETQYF. As DNA, the CDR3 is TGTGCCAGCATAACTAGCGGGGGGGGTAATGAGACCCAGTACTTC.

The chain joins TRBV3-1 (or the pseudogene TRBV3-2) to TRBJ2-5; D is possibly TRBD2 (6 bases). CDR1 and CDR2 (germline): LGHDT, YNNKEL (reference sequence). This CDR3 contains 15 residues. The V and J ends lost 1 base and 4 bases respectively, with 13 bases between them. CDR3 in amino acids: CASSQVRGPGETQYF. The CDR3, as DNA: TGTGCCAGCAGCCAAGTGCGGGGACCAGGAGAGACCCAGTACTTC.

This chain links TRBV2 with TRBJ1-2, with 9 positions matching TRBD1. Germline lookup yields CDR1 SNHLY and CDR2 FYNNEI. The CDR3 covers 16 residues. The V and J ends lost 0 bases and 6 bases, in that order; junction bases with no gene match: 8. CDR3 residues: CASSEALRDRDDGYTF. CDR3 sequence (DNA): TGTGCCAGCAGTGAAGCGCTTCGGGACAGGGACGATGGCTACACCTTC.

This chain links TRBV5-1 with TRBJ2-1, with 12 bases aligning to TRBD2. The ends lost 0 bases at V and 7 bases at J; junction bases unmatched: 5. The germline V gene has CDR1 SGHRS and CDR2 YFSETQ. CDR3 length: 16 residues. CDR3 loop: CASSLVLAGGPNEQFF. The DNA for the CDR3 is TGCGCCAGCAGCTTGGTCCTAGCGGGGGGGCCGAATGAGCAGTTCTTC. The entire variable domain, with the rest obtained from reference TRBV5-1 and TRBJ2-1, is as follows: KAGVTQTPRYLIKTRGQQVTLSCSPISGHRSVSWYQQTPGQGLQFLFEYFSETQRNKGNFPGRFSGRQFSNSRSEMNVSTLELGDSALYLCASSLVLAGGPNEQFFGPGTRLTVL.